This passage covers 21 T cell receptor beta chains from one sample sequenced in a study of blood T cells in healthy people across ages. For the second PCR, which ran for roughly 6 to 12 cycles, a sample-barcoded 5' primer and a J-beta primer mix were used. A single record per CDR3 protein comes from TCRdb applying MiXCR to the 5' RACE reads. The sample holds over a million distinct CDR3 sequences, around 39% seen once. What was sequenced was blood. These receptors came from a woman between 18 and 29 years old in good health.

Written as DNA, the CDR3 is TGCAGCGTTGAAGACAAGGGGAAACCCGACATTCAGTACTTC. It translates to CSVEDKGKPDIQYF. The chain combines TRBV29-1 with TRBJ2-4; TRBD1 is a possible D gene (5 bases). The CDR3 has 14 residues. Germline CDR1 SQVTM, CDR2 ANQGSEA. Trimming pared 0 bases from V and 8 bases from J, leaving 14 bases between.

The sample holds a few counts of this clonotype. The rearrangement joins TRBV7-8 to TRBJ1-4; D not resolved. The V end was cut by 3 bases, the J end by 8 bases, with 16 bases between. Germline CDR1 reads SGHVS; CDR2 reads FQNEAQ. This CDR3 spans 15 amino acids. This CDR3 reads CASSFRRLSGEKLFF. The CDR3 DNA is TGTGCCAGCAGCTTCCGGCGTTTGAGTGGCGAAAAACTGTTTTTT.

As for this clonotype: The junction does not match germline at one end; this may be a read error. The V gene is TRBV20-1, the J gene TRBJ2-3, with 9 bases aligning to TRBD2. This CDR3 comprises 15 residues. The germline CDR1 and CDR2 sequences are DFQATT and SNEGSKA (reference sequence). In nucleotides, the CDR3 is TGCAGTACTAGTTACGGGAAGAGCGGGAGGGATACGCAGTATTTT. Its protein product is CSTSYGKSGRDTQYF.

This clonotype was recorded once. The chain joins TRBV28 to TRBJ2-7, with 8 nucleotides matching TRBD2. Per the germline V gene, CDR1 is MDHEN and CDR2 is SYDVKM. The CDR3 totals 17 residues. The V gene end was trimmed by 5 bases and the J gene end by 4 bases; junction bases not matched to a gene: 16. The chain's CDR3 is CASSPGGSGTIIYEQYF. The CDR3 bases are TGTGCCAGCAGTCCCGGGGGTAGCGGGACTATCATTTACGAGCAGTACTTC. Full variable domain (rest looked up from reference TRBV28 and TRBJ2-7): DVKVTQSSRYLVKRTGEKVFLECVQDMDHENMFWYRQDPGLGLRLIYFSYDVKMKEKGDIPEGYSVSREKKERFSLILESASTNQTSMYLCASSPGGSGTIIYEQYFGPGTRLTVT.

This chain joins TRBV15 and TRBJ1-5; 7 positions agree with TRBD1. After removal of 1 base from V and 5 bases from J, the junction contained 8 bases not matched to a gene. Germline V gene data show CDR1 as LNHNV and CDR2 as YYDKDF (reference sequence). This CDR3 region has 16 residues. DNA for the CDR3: TGTGCCACCAGCAGAGCCTTTGACAGGGCGGATCAGCCCCAGCATTTT. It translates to CATSRAFDRADQPQHF.

In DNA, the CDR3 is TGTGCCAGTAGTACCTCTTTTGATGGCTACACCTTC. This codes for CASSTSFDGYTF. The rearrangement joins TRBV19 to TRBJ1-2; no clear D gene. The CDR3 has 12 residues. Germline V lookup: CDR1 LNHDA, CDR2 SQIVND (reference sequence). V lost 4 bases and J 6 bases, leaving 9 bases between the germline ends.

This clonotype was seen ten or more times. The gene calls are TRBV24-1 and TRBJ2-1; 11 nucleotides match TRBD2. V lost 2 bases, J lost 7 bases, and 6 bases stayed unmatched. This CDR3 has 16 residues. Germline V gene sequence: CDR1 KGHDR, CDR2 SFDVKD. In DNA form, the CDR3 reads TGTGCCACCAGTGATTCGGCTAGCGGGAGGAAGAATGAGCAGTTCTTC. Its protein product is CATSDSASGRKNEQFF.

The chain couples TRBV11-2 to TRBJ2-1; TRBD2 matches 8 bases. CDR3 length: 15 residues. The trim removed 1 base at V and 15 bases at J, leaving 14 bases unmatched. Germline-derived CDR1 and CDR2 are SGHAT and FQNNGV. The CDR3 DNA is TGTGCCAGCAGCTTAGTTAGCCAGCGGGAGAGCCAAAGGTTCTTC. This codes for CASSLVSQRESQRFF.

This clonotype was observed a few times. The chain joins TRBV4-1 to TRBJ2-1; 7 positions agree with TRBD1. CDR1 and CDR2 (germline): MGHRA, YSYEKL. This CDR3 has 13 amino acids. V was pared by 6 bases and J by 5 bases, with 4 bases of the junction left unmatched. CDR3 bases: TGCGCCAGCAGGGAGACAGGGAACAATGAGCAGTTCTTC. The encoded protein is CASRETGNNEQFF.

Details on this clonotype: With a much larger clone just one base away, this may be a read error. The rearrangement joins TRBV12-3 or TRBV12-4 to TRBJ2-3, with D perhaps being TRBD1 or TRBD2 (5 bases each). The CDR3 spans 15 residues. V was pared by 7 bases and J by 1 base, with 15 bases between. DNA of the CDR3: TGTGCCAGCACCTCAAGTCCGGGACGCACAGATACGCAGTATTTT. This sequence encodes CASTSSPGRTDTQYF.

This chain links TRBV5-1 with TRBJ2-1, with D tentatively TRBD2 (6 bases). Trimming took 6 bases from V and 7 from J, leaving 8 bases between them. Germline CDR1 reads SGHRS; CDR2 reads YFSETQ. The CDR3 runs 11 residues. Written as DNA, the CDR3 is TGCGCCAGCATTCGGGAGAATGAGCAGTTCTTC. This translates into CASIRENEQFF.

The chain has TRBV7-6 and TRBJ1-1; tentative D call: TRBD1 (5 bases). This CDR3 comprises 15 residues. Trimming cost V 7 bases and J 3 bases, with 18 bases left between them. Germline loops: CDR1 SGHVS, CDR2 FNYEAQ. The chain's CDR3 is CASTPFGGTDTEAFF. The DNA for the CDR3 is TGTGCCAGCACCCCCTTTGGGGGAACCGACACTGAAGCTTTCTTT.

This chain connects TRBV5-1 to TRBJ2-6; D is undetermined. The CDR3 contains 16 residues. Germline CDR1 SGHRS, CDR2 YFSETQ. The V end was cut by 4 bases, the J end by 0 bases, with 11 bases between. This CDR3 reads CASSVVVYSGANVLTF. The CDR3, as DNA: TGCGCCAGCAGCGTCGTAGTCTACTCTGGGGCCAACGTCCTGACTTTC.

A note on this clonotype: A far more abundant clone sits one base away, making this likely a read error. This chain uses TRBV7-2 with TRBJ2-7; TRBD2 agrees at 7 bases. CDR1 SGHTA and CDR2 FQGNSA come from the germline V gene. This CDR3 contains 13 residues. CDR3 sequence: CASSLGRDYDQYF. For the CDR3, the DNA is TGTGCCAGCAGCTTAGGACGGGACTACGACCAGTACTTC.

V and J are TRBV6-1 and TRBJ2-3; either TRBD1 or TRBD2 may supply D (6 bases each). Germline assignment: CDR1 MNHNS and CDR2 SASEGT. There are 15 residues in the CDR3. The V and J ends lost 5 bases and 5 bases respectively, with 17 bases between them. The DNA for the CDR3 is TGTGCCAGCAGTCAGGGGACACCGCGGGAAGATACGCAGTATTTT. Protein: CASSQGTPREDTQYF.

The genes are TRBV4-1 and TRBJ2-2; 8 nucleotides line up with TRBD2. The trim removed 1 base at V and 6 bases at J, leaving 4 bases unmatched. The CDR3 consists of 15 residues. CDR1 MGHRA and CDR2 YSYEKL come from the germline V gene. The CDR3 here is CASSQVGRVAGELFF. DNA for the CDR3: TGCGCCAGCAGCCAAGTCGGGAGGGTCGCCGGGGAGCTGTTTTTT.

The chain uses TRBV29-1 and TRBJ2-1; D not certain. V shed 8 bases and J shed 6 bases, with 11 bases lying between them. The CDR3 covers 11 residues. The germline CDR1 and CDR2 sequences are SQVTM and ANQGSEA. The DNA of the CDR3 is TGCAGCTTGCGTGAATCCAATGAGCAGTTCTTC. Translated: CSLRESNEQFF.

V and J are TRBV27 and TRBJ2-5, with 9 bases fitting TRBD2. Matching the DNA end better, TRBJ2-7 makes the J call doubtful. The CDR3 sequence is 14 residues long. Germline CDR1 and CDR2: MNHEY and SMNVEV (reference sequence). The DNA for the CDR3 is TGTGCCAGCAGTTTGGCGGGGGGGCTGAACGAGCAGTACTTC. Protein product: CASSLAGGLNEQYF.

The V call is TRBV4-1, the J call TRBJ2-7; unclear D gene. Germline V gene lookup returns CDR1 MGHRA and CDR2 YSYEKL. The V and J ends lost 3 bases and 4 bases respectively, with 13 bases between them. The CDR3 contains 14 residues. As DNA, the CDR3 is TGCGCCAGCAGCCACCCTAAGAATCCTTACGAGCAGTACTTC. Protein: CASSHPKNPYEQYF.

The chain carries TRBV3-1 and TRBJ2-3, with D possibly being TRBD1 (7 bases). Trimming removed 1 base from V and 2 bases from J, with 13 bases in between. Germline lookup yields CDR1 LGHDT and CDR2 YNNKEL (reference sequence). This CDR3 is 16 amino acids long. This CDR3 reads CASSQGGDRYTDTQYF. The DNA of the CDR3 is TGTGCCAGCAGCCAAGGGGGGGACAGATACACAGATACGCAGTATTTT.

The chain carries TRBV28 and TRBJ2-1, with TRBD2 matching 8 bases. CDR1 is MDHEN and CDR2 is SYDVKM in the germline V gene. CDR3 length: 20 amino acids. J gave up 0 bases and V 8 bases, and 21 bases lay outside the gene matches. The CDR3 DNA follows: TGTGCCAGCTCCCCCCGTCTCCGGCGGGGGGTCTTACTCTCCTACAATGAGCAGTTCTTC. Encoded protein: CASSPRLRRGVLLSYNEQFF.